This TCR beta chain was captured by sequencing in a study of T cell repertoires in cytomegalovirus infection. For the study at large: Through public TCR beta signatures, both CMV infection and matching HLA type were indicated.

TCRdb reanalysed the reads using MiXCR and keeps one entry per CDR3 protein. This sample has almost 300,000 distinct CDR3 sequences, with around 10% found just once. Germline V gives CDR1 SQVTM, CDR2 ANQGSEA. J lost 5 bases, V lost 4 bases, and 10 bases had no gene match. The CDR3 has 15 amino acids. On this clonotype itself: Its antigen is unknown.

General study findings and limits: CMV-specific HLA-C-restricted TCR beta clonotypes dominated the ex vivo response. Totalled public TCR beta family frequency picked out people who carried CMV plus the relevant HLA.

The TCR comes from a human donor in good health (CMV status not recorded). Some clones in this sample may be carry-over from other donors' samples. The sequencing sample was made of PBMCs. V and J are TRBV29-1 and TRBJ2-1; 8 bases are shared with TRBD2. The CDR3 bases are TGCAGCGTTGCTCGCCCAGGGACTAGTAACAATGAGCAGTTCTTC. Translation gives CSVARPGTSNNEQFF.